This is a list of T cell receptor beta chains from one sample in a study of post-analysis software for immune sequencing data. Using its own MiXCR run on the PCR reads, TCRdb lists one record per CDR3 protein. The sample carries more than 450,000 distinct CDR3 sequences, roughly 34% recorded once. The specimen was blood. The origin of the receptors is a girl between 2 and 17 years old with multiple sclerosis. CDR3s include the opening cysteine and the closing phenylalanine or tryptophan. The D gene is left open where the match is weak. Size is omitted from some rows. Given values are once, few, many or a class for expanded clones.

clone_size: -; d_call: TRBD1; j_call: TRBJ2-1; v_call: TRBV10-3; cdr3_aa: CAISESRTGLNEQFF; cdr3_nt: TGTGCCATCAGTGAGTCGAGGACAGGGCTCAATGAGCAGTTCTTC
clone_size: few; d_call: -; j_call: TRBJ2-1; v_call: TRBV27; cdr3_aa: CASRVPSTNEQFF; cdr3_nt: TGTGCCAGCAGGGTCCCTAGCACCAATGAGCAGTTCTTC
clone_size: few; d_call: TRBD1; j_call: TRBJ2-1; v_call: TRBV6-6; cdr3_aa: CASRRLTGAGEQFF; cdr3_nt: TGTGCCAGCAGACGCCTTACAGGGGCGGGTGAGCAGTTCTTC
clone_size: -; d_call: TRBD2; j_call: TRBJ2-5; v_call: TRBV5-1; cdr3_aa: CASSSGTSGLPYQETQYF; cdr3_nt: TGCGCCAGCAGCAGCGGGACTAGCGGCCTCCCGTACCAAGAGACCCAGTACTTC
clone_size: -; d_call: TRBD2; j_call: TRBJ2-3; v_call: TRBV20-1; cdr3_aa: CSAGGLSSTDTQYF; cdr3_nt: TGCAGTGCTGGGGGACTATCTAGCACAGATACGCAGTATTTT
clone_size: -; d_call: -; j_call: TRBJ2-7; v_call: TRBV5-1; cdr3_aa: CASSSSPRDYEQYF; cdr3_nt: TGCGCCAGCAGCTCAAGTCCCAGGGACTACGAGCAGTACTTC
clone_size: -; d_call: TRBD1; j_call: TRBJ1-5; v_call: TRBV20-1; cdr3_aa: CSAKGDSAVYSNQPQHF; cdr3_nt: TGCAGTGCTAAAGGGGACAGCGCAGTTTATAGCAATCAGCCCCAGCATTTT
clone_size: many; d_call: -; j_call: TRBJ1-4; v_call: TRBV29-1; cdr3_aa: CSVLEGGEKLFF; cdr3_nt: TGCAGCGTTCTTGAGGGGGGTGAAAAACTGTTTTTT
clone_size: few; d_call: -; j_call: TRBJ2-3; v_call: TRBV5-6; cdr3_aa: CASSLHGRDTQYF; cdr3_nt: TGTGCCAGCAGCTTGCATGGGCGAGATACGCAGTATTTT
clone_size: -; d_call: TRBD2; j_call: TRBJ2-3; v_call: TRBV12-3/TRBV12-4; cdr3_aa: CASSRTSGGPDTQYF; cdr3_nt: TGTGCCAGCAGCCGAACTAGCGGGGGGCCAGATACGCAGTATTTT
clone_size: few; d_call: TRBD1; j_call: TRBJ1-2; v_call: TRBV5-1; cdr3_aa: CASSLTGVTGYTF; cdr3_nt: TGCGCCAGCAGCCTGACAGGGGTGACTGGCTACACCTTC
clone_size: few; d_call: -; j_call: TRBJ1-2; v_call: TRBV20-1; cdr3_aa: CSARVGLRVNGYTF; cdr3_nt: TGCAGTGCTAGAGTTGGCCTCCGGGTGAATGGCTACACCTTC
clone_size: -; d_call: -; j_call: TRBJ2-1; v_call: TRBV15; cdr3_aa: CATSRGRLNNEQFF; cdr3_nt: TGTGCCACCAGCAGAGGGCGACTCAACAATGAGCAGTTCTTC
clone_size: -; d_call: TRBD1; j_call: TRBJ1-1; v_call: TRBV2; cdr3_aa: CASNNPGQGAEAFF; cdr3_nt: TGTGCCAGCAATAACCCGGGACAGGGCGCTGAAGCTTTCTTT
clone_size: many; d_call: TRBD2; j_call: TRBJ2-1; v_call: TRBV10-3; cdr3_aa: CATSTSGGLYNEQFF; cdr3_nt: TGTGCCACCTCGACTAGCGGGGGGCTTTACAATGAGCAGTTCTTC
clone_size: few; d_call: -; j_call: TRBJ1-2; v_call: TRBV29-1; cdr3_aa: CSVEGRDGYTF; cdr3_nt: TGCAGCGTTGAAGGCAGGGACGGCTACACCTTC
clone_size: -; d_call: TRBD2; j_call: TRBJ2-1; v_call: TRBV11-3; cdr3_aa: CASSRTSGAPYNEQFF; cdr3_nt: TGTGCCAGCAGTCGGACTAGCGGGGCGCCCTACAATGAGCAGTTCTTC
clone_size: -; d_call: TRBD1; j_call: TRBJ1-1; v_call: TRBV20-1; cdr3_aa: CSAGGRTEAFF; cdr3_nt: TGCAGTGCAGGGGGCAGGACTGAAGCTTTCTTT
clone_size: once; d_call: TRBD1; j_call: TRBJ1-1; v_call: TRBV10-2; cdr3_aa: CASSDVRTGTGNAEAFF; cdr3_nt: TGCGCCAGCAGTGATGTACGGACCGGGACAGGGAACGCTGAAGCTTTCTTT
clone_size: many; d_call: TRBD1; j_call: TRBJ2-7; v_call: TRBV29-1; cdr3_aa: CSVLTGQTYEQYF; cdr3_nt: TGCAGCGTCCTAACGGGACAGACCTACGAGCAGTACTTC
clone_size: -; d_call: -; j_call: TRBJ1-1; v_call: TRBV20-1; cdr3_aa: CSAREMRTPNTEAFF; cdr3_nt: TGCAGTGCTAGAGAGATGCGGACACCGAACACTGAAGCTTTCTTT
clone_size: once; d_call: -; j_call: TRBJ2-1; v_call: TRBV9; cdr3_aa: CASSVAGDWETQFF; cdr3_nt: TGTGCCAGCAGCGTAGCGGGGGACTGGGAGACCCAGTTCTTC
clone_size: many; d_call: -; j_call: TRBJ2-1; v_call: TRBV7-9; cdr3_aa: CASSFVGNEQFF; cdr3_nt: TGTGCCAGCAGCTTCGTTGGAAATGAGCAGTTCTTC
clone_size: -; d_call: -; j_call: TRBJ2-3; v_call: TRBV24-1; cdr3_aa: CATSALGRDPDTQYF; cdr3_nt: TGTGCCACCAGTGCTCTTGGCAGGGACCCAGATACGCAGTATTTT
clone_size: -; d_call: -; j_call: TRBJ2-3; v_call: TRBV27; cdr3_aa: CASSLLDRTDTQYF; cdr3_nt: TGTGCCAGCAGTTTATTGGACCGCACAGATACGCAGTATTTT
clone_size: few; d_call: -; j_call: TRBJ2-1; v_call: TRBV20-1; cdr3_aa: CSAREPADSYNEQFF; cdr3_nt: TGCAGTGCTAGAGAACCCGCTGACTCCTACAATGAGCAGTTCTTC
clone_size: -; d_call: -; j_call: TRBJ2-3; v_call: TRBV10-1; cdr3_aa: CASSESTETDTQYF; cdr3_nt: TGCGCCAGCAGTGAGTCCACTGAGACAGATACGCAGTATTTT
clone_size: -; d_call: TRBD1; j_call: TRBJ1-4; v_call: TRBV6-1; cdr3_aa: CASSEEPGQETNEKLFF; cdr3_nt: TGTGCCAGCAGTGAAGAACCGGGACAGGAGACTAATGAAAAACTGTTTTTT
clone_size: once; d_call: TRBD2; j_call: TRBJ2-1; v_call: TRBV10-3; cdr3_aa: CAISLFGSGGAFNEQFF; cdr3_nt: TGTGCCATCAGCCTATTCGGAAGCGGGGGGGCCTTCAATGAGCAGTTCTTC
clone_size: -; d_call: TRBD1; j_call: TRBJ1-2; v_call: TRBV7-9; cdr3_aa: CASSSDRGSYGYTF; cdr3_nt: TGTGCCAGCAGCTCCGACAGGGGAAGTTATGGCTACACCTTC
clone_size: -; d_call: -; j_call: TRBJ1-2; v_call: TRBV3-1; cdr3_aa: CASSQDRGGRGRGYTF; cdr3_nt: TGTGCCAGCAGCCAAGATCGTGGCGGGAGGGGTCGGGGCTACACCTTC
clone_size: many; d_call: -; j_call: TRBJ2-3; v_call: TRBV20-1; cdr3_aa: CSANTLPSADTQYF; cdr3_nt: TGCAGTGCTAATACGCTCCCATCGGCAGATACGCAGTATTTT
clone_size: -; d_call: TRBD2; j_call: TRBJ2-3; v_call: TRBV20-1; cdr3_aa: CSAPTSGALDTQYF; cdr3_nt: TGCAGTGCTCCGACTAGCGGGGCGCTGGATACGCAGTATTTT
clone_size: few; d_call: TRBD1; j_call: TRBJ2-1; v_call: TRBV6-4; cdr3_aa: CASSVRPSGTGRNNEQFF; cdr3_nt: TGTGCCAGCAGTGTACGGCCATCGGGGACAGGGCGAAACAATGAGCAGTTCTTC
clone_size: -; d_call: -; j_call: TRBJ1-1; v_call: TRBV25-1; cdr3_aa: CASVLDSIDTEAFF; cdr3_nt: TGTGCCAGCGTGCTGGACAGCATCGACACTGAAGCTTTCTTT
clone_size: few; d_call: -; j_call: TRBJ2-1; v_call: TRBV4-2; cdr3_aa: CASSQEGRNEQVF; cdr3_nt: TGTGCCAGCAGCCAAGAGGGGAGGAATGAGCAGGTCTTC
clone_size: -; d_call: -; j_call: TRBJ2-7; v_call: TRBV10-3; cdr3_aa: CAISKRDAYEQYF; cdr3_nt: TGTGCCATCAGTAAACGGGACGCCTACGAGCAGTACTTC
clone_size: once; d_call: -; j_call: TRBJ2-1; v_call: TRBV7-2; cdr3_aa: CASSLLGFDEQFF; cdr3_nt: TGTGCCAGCAGCTTACTAGGCTTCGATGAGCAGTTCTTC
clone_size: few; d_call: TRBD2; j_call: TRBJ2-2; v_call: TRBV20-1; cdr3_aa: CSARDVAGGARGNTGELFF; cdr3_nt: TGCAGTGCTAGAGATGTAGCGGGGGGCGCGCGAGGGAACACCGGGGAGCTGTTTTTT
clone_size: few; d_call: -; j_call: TRBJ1-1; v_call: TRBV20-1; cdr3_aa: CSALLGRLNTEAFF; cdr3_nt: TGCAGTGCTCTCCTAGGTAGGCTGAACACTGAAGCTTTCTTT
clone_size: -; d_call: TRBD1; j_call: TRBJ1-5; v_call: TRBV10-3; cdr3_aa: CAIRQGLGNQPQHF; cdr3_nt: TGTGCCATCAGACAGGGGCTGGGGAATCAGCCCCAGCATTTT
clone_size: many; d_call: -; j_call: TRBJ2-1; v_call: TRBV20-1; cdr3_aa: CSARSLTNNEQFF; cdr3_nt: TGCAGTGCTAGGAGTCTAACGAACAATGAGCAGTTCTTC
clone_size: -; d_call: -; j_call: TRBJ2-3; v_call: TRBV7-9; cdr3_aa: CANSSTDTQYF; cdr3_nt: TGTGCCAACAGCTCTACAGATACGCAGTATTTT
clone_size: -; d_call: TRBD1; j_call: TRBJ2-3; v_call: TRBV20-1; cdr3_aa: CSARPRTGWTDTQYF; cdr3_nt: TGCAGTGCGCGGCCTAGGACAGGGTGGACAGATACGCAGTATTTT
clone_size: -; d_call: TRBD2; j_call: TRBJ2-7; v_call: TRBV5-1; cdr3_aa: CASSFSLAGGNNEQYF; cdr3_nt: TGCGCCAGCAGCTTCTCCCTAGCGGGGGGCAACAATGAGCAGTACTTC
clone_size: -; d_call: -; j_call: TRBJ1-2; v_call: TRBV12-3/TRBV12-4; cdr3_aa: CASSLDSVSYGYTF; cdr3_nt: TGTGCCAGCTCCCTGGATTCTGTATCCTATGGCTACACCTTC
clone_size: few; d_call: TRBD2; j_call: TRBJ2-3; v_call: TRBV20-1; cdr3_aa: CSARDPSGASSSTDTQYF; cdr3_nt: TGCAGTGCTAGAGACCCTAGCGGTGCCTCCTCTAGCACAGATACGCAGTATTTT
clone_size: -; d_call: -; j_call: TRBJ1-6; v_call: TRBV20-1; cdr3_aa: CSAKEMYDSPLHF; cdr3_nt: TGCAGTGCTAAGGAAATGTACGATTCACCCCTCCACTTT
clone_size: few; d_call: TRBD2; j_call: TRBJ2-1; v_call: TRBV4-1; cdr3_aa: CASSARLAGGPDEQFF; cdr3_nt: TGCGCCAGCAGCGCTAGACTAGCGGGGGGGCCCGATGAGCAGTTCTTC
clone_size: -; d_call: -; j_call: TRBJ2-3; v_call: TRBV6-1; cdr3_aa: CASGGTVPGTDTQYF; cdr3_nt: TGTGCCAGCGGAGGGACCGTCCCAGGCACAGATACGCAGTATTTT
clone_size: few; d_call: -; j_call: TRBJ2-1; v_call: TRBV5-1; cdr3_aa: CASSLTDGGNEQFF; cdr3_nt: TGCGCCAGCAGCTTAACGGATGGGGGCAATGAGCAGTTCTTC
clone_size: few; d_call: -; j_call: TRBJ2-2; v_call: TRBV5-1; cdr3_aa: CASSLARAGELFF; cdr3_nt: TGCGCCAGCAGCTTGGCGAGGGCCGGGGAGCTGTTTTTT